A selection of T cell receptor beta chains follows, all from one sample in a study of cytomegalovirus exposure and HLA in healthy donors. Repertoires were generated with immunoSEQ multiplex PCR, while TCRdb's copy carries only in-frame clones and drops some. This sample carries more than 95,000 clones, about 88% of them seen once, and the ten largest clones take 4.4%. Sequenced: PBMCs. These receptors were taken from a young man in good health and CMV-seropositive. CDR3s include the opening cysteine and the closing phenylalanine or tryptophan. A D gene is named only where the DNA matches it firmly. Clone size is stated in some rows and not others, as once, few, many or a class when expanded.

v_call: TRBV27; d_call: NA; clone_size: NA; j_call: TRBJ1-2; cdr3_aa: CASTNTGNYGYTF; cdr3_nt: TGTGCCAGCACCAATACAGGAAACTATGGCTACACCTTC
v_call: TRBV11-2; d_call: NA; clone_size: few; j_call: TRBJ2-3; cdr3_aa: CASSLVAGLDTQYF; cdr3_nt: TGTGCCAGCAGCTTAGTGGCTGGTCTGGATACGCAGTATTTT
v_call: TRBV4-2; d_call: NA; clone_size: NA; j_call: TRBJ2-5; cdr3_aa: CASSQEYGGRETQYF; cdr3_nt: TGTGCCAGCAGCCAAGAGTATGGGGGGAGAGAGACCCAGTACTTC
v_call: TRBV5-1; d_call: TRBD1; clone_size: NA; j_call: TRBJ1-4; cdr3_aa: CASSSDRGGEKLFF; cdr3_nt: TGCGCCAGCAGCTCGGACAGGGGAGGCGAAAAACTGTTTTTT
v_call: TRBV18; d_call: NA; clone_size: NA; j_call: TRBJ2-5; cdr3_aa: CASSSLQGNGETQYF; cdr3_nt: TGTGCCAGCTCATCACTCCAGGGAAACGGGGAGACCCAGTACTTC
v_call: TRBV6-1; d_call: NA; clone_size: once; j_call: TRBJ2-7; cdr3_aa: CASRSGLEQYF; cdr3_nt: TGTGCCAGCCGGTCGGGACTCGAGCAGTACTTC
v_call: TRBV4-1; d_call: TRBD1; clone_size: NA; j_call: TRBJ1-4; cdr3_aa: CASSLDRGLWGTNEKLFF; cdr3_nt: TGCGCCAGCAGCCTGGACAGGGGGCTTTGGGGAACTAATGAAAAACTGTTTTTT
v_call: TRBV4-1; d_call: TRBD2; clone_size: NA; j_call: TRBJ2-3; cdr3_aa: CASSQASGGARTDTQYF; cdr3_nt: TGCGCCAGCAGCCAGGCGAGCGGGGGGGCCCGGACAGATACGCAGTATTTT
v_call: TRBV18; d_call: NA; clone_size: NA; j_call: TRBJ1-1; cdr3_aa: CASSPGQKNTEAFF; cdr3_nt: TGTGCCAGCTCACCCGGACAGAAGAACACTGAAGCTTTCTTT
v_call: TRBV27; d_call: TRBD1; clone_size: once; j_call: TRBJ1-1; cdr3_aa: CASSFYGQDEAFF; cdr3_nt: TGTGCCAGCAGTTTCTACGGACAGGATGAAGCTTTCTTT
v_call: TRBV5-5; d_call: TRBD1; clone_size: NA; j_call: TRBJ2-2; cdr3_aa: CASSQGQARALGGELFF; cdr3_nt: TGTGCCAGCTCCCAGGGACAGGCTCGTGCCCTGGGTGGGGAGCTGTTTTTT
v_call: TRBV6-1; d_call: NA; clone_size: NA; j_call: TRBJ1-5; cdr3_aa: CASSEGGGGQPQHF; cdr3_nt: TGTGCCAGCAGTGAGGGAGGTGGGGGTCAGCCCCAGCATTTT
v_call: TRBV5-8; d_call: NA; clone_size: few; j_call: TRBJ2-3; cdr3_aa: CASSFWGLTDTQYF; cdr3_nt: TGTGCCAGCAGCTTTTGGGGCCTCACAGATACGCAGTATTTT
v_call: TRBV15; d_call: NA; clone_size: NA; j_call: TRBJ2-2; cdr3_aa: CATSRDPGRQIAGELFF; cdr3_nt: TGTGCCACCAGCAGAGATCCGGGTCGTCAGATCGCCGGGGAGCTGTTTTTT